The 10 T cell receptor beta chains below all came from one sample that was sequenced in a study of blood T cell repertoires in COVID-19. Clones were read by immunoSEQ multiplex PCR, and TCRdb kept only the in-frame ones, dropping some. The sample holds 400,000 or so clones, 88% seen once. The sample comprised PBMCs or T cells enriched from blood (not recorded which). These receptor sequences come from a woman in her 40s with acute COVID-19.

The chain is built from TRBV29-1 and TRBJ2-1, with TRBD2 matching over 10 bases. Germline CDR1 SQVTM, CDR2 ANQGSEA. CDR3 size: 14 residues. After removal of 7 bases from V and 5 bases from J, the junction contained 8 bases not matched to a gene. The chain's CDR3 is CSGEGTSADNEQFF. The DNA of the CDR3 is TGCAGCGGGGAAGGGACTAGCGCTGACAATGAGCAGTTCTTC.

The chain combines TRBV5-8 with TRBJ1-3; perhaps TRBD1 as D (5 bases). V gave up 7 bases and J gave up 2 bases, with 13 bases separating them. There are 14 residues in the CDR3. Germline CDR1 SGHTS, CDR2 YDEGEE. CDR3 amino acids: CASVFRGAGNTIYF. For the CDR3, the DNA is TGTGCCAGCGTCTTCCGGGGGGCTGGAAACACCATATATTTT.

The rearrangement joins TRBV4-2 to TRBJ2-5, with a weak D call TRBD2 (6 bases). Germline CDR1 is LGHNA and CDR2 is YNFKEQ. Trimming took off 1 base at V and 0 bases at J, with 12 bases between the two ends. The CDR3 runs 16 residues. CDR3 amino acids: CASSQVAGLNQETQYF. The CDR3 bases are TGTGCCAGCAGCCAAGTTGCGGGACTCAACCAAGAGACCCAGTACTTC.

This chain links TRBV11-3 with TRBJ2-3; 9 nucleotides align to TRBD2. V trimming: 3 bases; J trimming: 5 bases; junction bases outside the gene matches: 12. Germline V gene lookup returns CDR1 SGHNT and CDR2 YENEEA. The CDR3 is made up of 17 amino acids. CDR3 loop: CASSFGLAGPGVDTQYF. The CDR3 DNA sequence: TGTGCCAGCAGCTTTGGTCTAGCGGGGCCTGGGGTAGATACGCAGTATTTT.

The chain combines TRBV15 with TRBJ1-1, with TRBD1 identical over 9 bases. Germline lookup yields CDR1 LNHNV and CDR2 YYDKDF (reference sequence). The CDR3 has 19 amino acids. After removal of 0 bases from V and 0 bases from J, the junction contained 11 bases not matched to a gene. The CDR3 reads CATSRDPRDRAMLNTEAFF. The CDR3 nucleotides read TGTGCCACCAGCAGAGATCCCAGGGACAGGGCGATGTTGAACACTGAAGCTTTCTTT.

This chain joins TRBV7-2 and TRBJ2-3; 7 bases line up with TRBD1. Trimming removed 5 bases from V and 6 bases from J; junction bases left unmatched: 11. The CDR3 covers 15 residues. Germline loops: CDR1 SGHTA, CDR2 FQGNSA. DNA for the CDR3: TGTGCCAGCAGCCACCGGGACAGCAGAGGGGATACGCAGTATTTT. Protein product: CASSHRDSRGDTQYF.

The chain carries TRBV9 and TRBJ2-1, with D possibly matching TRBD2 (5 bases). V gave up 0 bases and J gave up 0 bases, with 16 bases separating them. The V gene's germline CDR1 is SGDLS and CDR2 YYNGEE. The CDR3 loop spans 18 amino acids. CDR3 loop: CASSVDSRRGLSYNEQFF. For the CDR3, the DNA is TGTGCCAGCAGCGTAGATTCCAGAAGAGGGCTCTCCTACAATGAGCAGTTCTTC.

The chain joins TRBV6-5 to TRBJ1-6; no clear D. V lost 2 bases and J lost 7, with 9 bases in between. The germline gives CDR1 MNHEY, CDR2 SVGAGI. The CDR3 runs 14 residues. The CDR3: CASSYLGENSPLHF. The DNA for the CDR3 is TGTGCCAGCAGTTACCTGGGAGAGAATTCACCCCTCCACTTT.

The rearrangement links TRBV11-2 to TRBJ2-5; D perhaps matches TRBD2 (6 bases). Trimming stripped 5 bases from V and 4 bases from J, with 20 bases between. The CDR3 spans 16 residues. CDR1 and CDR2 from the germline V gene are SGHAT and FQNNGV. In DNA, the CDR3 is TGTGCCAGCAGCGCCAGAGGGGTCAGGGAGGCAGAGACCCAGTACTTC. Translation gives CASSARGVREAETQYF.

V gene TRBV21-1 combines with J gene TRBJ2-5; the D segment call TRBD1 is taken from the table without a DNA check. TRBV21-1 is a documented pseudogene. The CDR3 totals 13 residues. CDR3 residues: CASIPQGKETQYF. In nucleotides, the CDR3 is TGTGCCAGCATCCCCCAGGGAAAGGAGACCCAGTACTTC.